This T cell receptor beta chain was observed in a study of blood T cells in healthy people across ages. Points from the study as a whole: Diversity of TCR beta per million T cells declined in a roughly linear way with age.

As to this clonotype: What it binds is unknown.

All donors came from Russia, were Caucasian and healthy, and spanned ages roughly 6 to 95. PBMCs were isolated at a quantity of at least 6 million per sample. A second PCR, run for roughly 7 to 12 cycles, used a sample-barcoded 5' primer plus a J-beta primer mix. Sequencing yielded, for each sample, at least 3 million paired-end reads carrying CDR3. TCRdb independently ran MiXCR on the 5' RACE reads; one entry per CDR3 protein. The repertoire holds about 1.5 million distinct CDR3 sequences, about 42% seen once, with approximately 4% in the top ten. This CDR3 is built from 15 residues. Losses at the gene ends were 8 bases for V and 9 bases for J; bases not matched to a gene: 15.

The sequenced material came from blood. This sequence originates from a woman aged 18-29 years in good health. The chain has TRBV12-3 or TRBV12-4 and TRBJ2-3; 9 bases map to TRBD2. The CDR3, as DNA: TGTGCCAGCGGGGTATGGCTAGCGGGAATAGACACGCAGTATTTT. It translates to CASGVWLAGIDTQYF.